The 17 T cell receptor beta chains presented below share a single source sample, sequenced in a study of spatial heterogeneity in lung cancer. From the 5' RACE reads, TCRdb called clonotypes with MiXCR, one entry per CDR3 protein. Among fewer than 9,500 distinct CDR3 sequences, 9.7% were seen once, and the ten largest hold roughly 24%. Indicated time point: sample taken at primary tumor resection. The starting material was normal lung tissue next to the tumor, obtained at surgery. The source of these receptors is a male donor with early-stage non-small cell lung cancer.

This clonotype was seen many times. V usage is TRBV29-1 and J usage is TRBJ2-7; 7 bases are shared with TRBD1. The germline CDR1 and CDR2 sequences are SQVTM and ANQGSEA. Losses at the gene ends were 6 bases for V and 2 bases for J; bases not matched to a gene: 7. The CDR3 consists of 13 residues. The CDR3 here is CSVKGQLAYEQYF. DNA of the CDR3: TGCAGCGTAAAGGGACAGCTAGCCTACGAGCAGTACTTC.

By proportion, this clonotype is medium-sized. V usage is TRBV3-1 and J usage is TRBJ2-7, with D uncertain. The CDR3 has 11 amino acids. V gave up 1 base and J gave up 4 bases, with 2 bases separating them. Germline V gives CDR1 LGHDT, CDR2 YNNKEL (reference sequence). The CDR3 sequence is CASSQGYEQYF. CDR3 nucleotides: TGTGCCAGCAGCCAAGGGTACGAGCAGTACTTC.

The V and J genes are TRBV2 and TRBJ2-3; D perhaps matches TRBD2 (5 bases). The ends were cut back, 7 bases at V and 5 bases at J, with 10 bases in the middle. The CDR3 length is 12 residues. Germline-derived CDR1 and CDR2 are SNHLY and FYNNEI. As DNA, the CDR3 is TGTGCCAGCATTCTCGCGGGAGATACGCAGTATTTT. Its protein product is CASILAGDTQYF.

Many counts were recorded for this clonotype. V usage is TRBV29-1 and J usage is TRBJ1-2, with D unresolved. CDR1 and CDR2 (germline): SQVTM, ANQGSEA. The CDR3 has 11 residues. V lost 7 bases to trimming and J lost 3 bases, with 9 bases between them. CDR3 region: CSGVTHYGYTF. DNA of the CDR3: TGCAGCGGGGTCACCCACTATGGCTACACCTTC.

With respect to this clonotype: No DNA is shown, since the ends of the CDR3 on it are uncertain; the CDR3 is the one TCRdb lists. V is TRBV7-2 and J is TRBJ1-5; the DNA was not used to check the table's D call, TRBD1. The CDR3 is 21 amino acids in total, end residues counted. Germline V gene lookup returns CDR1 SGHTA and CDR2 FQGNSA. CDR3 region: CASSFYICSASDRAVDQPQHF.

This clonotype was observed at least ten times. The chain has TRBV7-8 and TRBJ2-3, with D unresolved. V was shortened by 4 bases and J by 5 bases, with 4 bases between the two germline ends. Germline V gives CDR1 SGHVS, CDR2 FQNEAQ. This CDR3 comprises 11 residues. The CDR3 bases are TGTGCCAGCAGCTGGATAGATACGCAGTATTTT. It is translated as CASSWIDTQYF.

The rearrangement uses TRBV7-2 and TRBJ2-1, with 7 bases fitting TRBD2. Germline V gene data show CDR1 as SGHTA and CDR2 as FQGNSA. The CDR3 runs to 11 residues. The V gene end was trimmed by 5 bases and the J gene end by 12 bases; junction bases not matched to a gene: 4. The CDR3 DNA reads TGTGCCAGCAGCCCGCGGGAGCGGCAGTTCTTC. Translated: CASSPRERQFF. Full variable domain (missing parts from reference TRBV7-2 and TRBJ2-1): GAGVSQSPSNKVTEKGKDVELRCDPISGHTALYWYRQSLGQGLEFLIYFQGNSAPDKSGLPSDRFSAERTGGSVSTLTIQRTQQEDSAVYLCASSPRERQFFGPGTRLTVL.

This clonotype was picked up many times. DNA of the CDR3: TGTGCCAGCAGCTTAGGCGGGCCGCAAACAGATACGCAGTATTTT. Residues: CASSLGGPQTDTQYF. This rearrangement joins TRBV5-4 to TRBJ2-3, with D perhaps matching TRBD2 (5 bases). The germline gives CDR1 SGHNT, CDR2 YYREEE (reference sequence). This CDR3 contains 15 residues. Trimming removed 2 bases at V and 3 bases at J, with 13 bases between. The whole variable domain, remainder taken from reference TRBV5-4 and TRBJ2-3, is ETGVTQSPTHLIKTRGQQVTLRCSSQSGHNTVSWYQQALGQGPQFIFQYYREEENGRGNFPPRFSGLQFPNYSSELNVNALELDDSALYLCASSLGGPQTDTQYFGPGTRLTVL.

In this sample, this clonotype is large. The J gene is TRBJ1-1, the V gene TRBV20-1; no clear D gene. Germline V gene sequence: CDR1 DFQATT, CDR2 SNEGSKA (reference sequence). The CDR3 length is 11 residues. The CDR3 coding sequence is TGCAGCGCTGAGAAGAACACTGAAGCTTTCTTT. Translating gives CSAEKNTEAFF.

This clonotype was seen many times. The J gene is TRBJ2-5, the V gene TRBV7-2; tentative D call: TRBD2 (6 bases). Germline V CDR1 and CDR2: SGHTA, FQGNSA. The V end lost 5 bases, the J end lost 5 bases, and 15 bases lay between the germline ends. This CDR3 is 14 amino acids long. The CDR3 DNA reads as TGTGCCAGCAGCGCGGACTATACCAAGGAGACCCAGTACTTC. It translates to CASSADYTKETQYF.

This clonotype was seen many times. The genes are TRBV4-3 and TRBJ1-4; 7 bases map to TRBD1. Unmatched junction bases numbered 6, after V lost 0 bases and J lost 8 bases. Germline assignment: CDR1 LGHNA and CDR2 YSLEER. The CDR3 length is 15 residues. The CDR3 DNA reads as TGCGCCAGCAGCCAAGACCCAGGAGGGGGCGAAAAACTGTTTTTT. This codes for CASSQDPGGGEKLFF.

The chain carries TRBV5-1 and TRBJ1-5; D gene ambiguous. This CDR3 contains 13 residues. CDR1 SGHRS and CDR2 YFSETQ come from the germline V gene. V was clipped by 1 base and J by 4 bases, with 6 bases between them. The CDR3 DNA is TGCGCCAGCAGCTTGACGTCAAATCAGCCCCAGCATTTT. This codes for CASSLTSNQPQHF.

This clonotype was seen ten or more times. V and J are TRBV28 and TRBJ2-7, with 8 bases aligning to TRBD1. Germline loops: CDR1 MDHEN, CDR2 SYDVKM. J gave up 5 bases and V 8 bases, and 5 bases lay outside the gene matches. The CDR3 is 12 residues long. CDR3 residues: CASRSTGDEQYF. CDR3 bases: TGTGCCAGCCGCTCGACAGGGGACGAGCAGTACTTC.

This clonotype has a count of ten or more. This sequence joins TRBV18 and TRBJ1-1; D perhaps matches TRBD1 (5 bases). The CDR3 sequence is 13 residues long. V gave up 3 bases and J gave up 8 bases, with 13 bases separating them. Germline CDR1 is KGHSH and CDR2 is LQKENI. Written as DNA, the CDR3 is TGTGCCAGCTCACCCCCCTGGGGGAAAGAAGCTTTCTTT. Its translation: CASSPPWGKEAFF.

By share, this clonotype counts as medium-sized. The chain uses TRBV7-2 and TRBJ2-6, with D perhaps matching TRBD1 (6 bases). CDR1 is SGHTA, CDR2 FQGNSA, per germline. This CDR3 contains 12 residues. V lost 8 bases, J lost 5 bases, and 7 bases lay in between. DNA of the CDR3: TGTGCCAGCCGGGACAGGGCCAACGTCCTGACTTTC. Translation: CASRDRANVLTF.

This clonotype was counted between two and nine times. The chain has TRBV29-1 and TRBJ2-7; D tentatively fits TRBD1 or TRBD2 (5 bases each). The CDR3 has 11 residues. The V and J ends lost 3 bases and 6 bases respectively, with 9 bases between them. CDR1 and CDR2 from the germline V gene are SQVTM and ANQGSEA. In DNA, the CDR3 is TGCAGCGTTGAGGGGGTTTCCGAGCAGTACTTC. It specifies CSVEGVSEQYF.

The chain recombines TRBV5-4 with TRBJ2-2; D gene ambiguous. Per germline, CDR1 SGHNT and CDR2 YYREEE (reference sequence). There are 13 residues in the CDR3. Trimming took off 0 bases at V and 6 bases at J, with 6 bases between the two ends. The CDR3 coding sequence is TGTGCCAGCAGCTTGGTGGCGGCCGGGGAGCTGTTTTTT. Translation: CASSLVAAGELFF. The variable domain in full, with the rest retrieved from reference TRBV5-4 and TRBJ2-2, is ETGVTQSPTHLIKTRGQQVTLRCSSQSGHNTVSWYQQALGQGPQFIFQYYREEENGRGNFPPRFSGLQFPNYSSELNVNALELDDSALYLCASSLVAAGELFFGEGSRLTVL.